This T cell receptor (beta chain) was identified in a study of T cells after yellow fever vaccination. Study-level results: Relatively few clonotypes were ones that appeared in both CD4 and CD8 compartments. Abundant clonotypes from the bulk population could have been carried over as contaminants into FACS-sorted repertoires.

TCRdb passed the 5' RACE reads through MiXCR, listing each CDR3 protein once. The table has hundreds of thousands of distinct CDR3 sequences, just over 20% seen once. On this clonotype itself: Its antigen remains unknown.

Germline V gene lookup returns CDR1 SEHNR and CDR2 FQNEAQ (reference sequence). The ends were cut back, 5 bases at V and 8 bases at J, with 12 bases in the middle. CDR3 length equals 12 residues. The TCR comes from a man aged 18 to 29 who received the YFV17D yellow fever vaccine. The chain carries TRBV7-9 and TRBJ1-2; TRBD1 might be the D (6 bases). The source material was PBMCs, sampled 20 to 25 days after the first yellow fever vaccination. This CDR3 reads CASSQDSRGYTF. In DNA form, the CDR3 reads TGTGCCAGCAGCCAGGACAGTCGGGGCTACACCTTC.